A single sample gave rise to the 21 T cell receptor beta chains below, sequenced in a study of cytomegalovirus exposure and HLA in healthy donors. Primers: 60 Vbeta forward and 13 Jbeta reverse. TCRdb's copy holds only in-frame clones and misses some; the assay was immunoSEQ multiplex PCR. The table lists 100,000 to 150,000 clones, roughly 82% of them singletons, with 1.2% in the top ten. The sequenced sample was PBMCs. The origin of the receptors is a boy between 10 and 17 years old in good health and CMV-seronegative.

In DNA, the CDR3 is TGTGCCAGCAGCTTGGGGGCCAGCTCCTACGAGCAGTACTTC. It codes for CASSLGASSYEQYF. The rearrangement links TRBV7-2 to TRBJ2-7; TRBD1 is a possible D gene (6 bases). There are 14 residues in the CDR3. V lost 3 bases to trimming and J lost 0 bases, with 9 bases between them. Germline V gene data show CDR1 as SGHTA and CDR2 as FQGNSA.

This rearrangement joins TRBV4-1 to TRBJ1-2; weak D call: TRBD1 (6 bases). The ends were cut back, 1 base at V and 8 bases at J, with 14 bases in the middle. The CDR3 loop spans 14 amino acids. Germline values: CDR1 MGHRA, CDR2 YSYEKL. Here the CDR3 DNA reads TGCGCCAGCAGCCAAGTCGGGGGGCAGAAGGGCTACACCTTC. This encodes CASSQVGGQKGYTF.

The V and J genes are TRBV9 and TRBJ2-1, with D possibly TRBD1 on 6 matching bases. CDR3 length equals 14 residues. In germline, CDR1 is SGDLS, CDR2 YYNGEE. V lost 4 bases, J lost 6 bases, and 14 bases lay in between. The CDR3 bases are TGTGCCAGCAGCCAGGCAGGGGTGGGCAATGAGCAGTTCTTC. It translates to CASSQAGVGNEQFF. Full variable domain (rest looked up from reference TRBV9 and TRBJ2-1): DSGVTQTPKHLITATGQRVTLRCSPRSGDLSVYWYQQSLDQGLQFLIQYYNGEERAKGNILERFSAQQFPDLHSELNLSSLELGDSALYFCASSQAGVGNEQFFGPGTRLTVL.

The V gene is TRBV27, the J gene TRBJ2-1; 11 bases fit TRBD1. This CDR3 is 16 amino acids long. CDR1 and CDR2 from the germline V gene are MNHEY and SMNVEV (reference sequence). The ends lost 8 bases at V and 6 bases at J; junction bases unmatched: 12. CDR3 coding DNA: TGTGCCAGCTCCAGCCCCCGGGACAGGGGGTTCAATGAGCAGTTCTTC. This codes for CASSSPRDRGFNEQFF.

The V gene is TRBV5-4, the J gene TRBJ1-2; weak D call: TRBD1 (5 bases). This CDR3 region has 13 residues. Germline V CDR1 and CDR2: SGHNT, YYREEE (reference sequence). Trimming took off 0 bases at V and 5 bases at J, with 8 bases between the two ends. The CDR3 sequence is CASSLEGAYGYTF. In DNA, the CDR3 is TGTGCCAGCAGCTTGGAAGGGGCATATGGCTACACCTTC. Filled out from reference TRBV5-4 and TRBJ1-2, the complete variable domain reads ETGVTQSPTHLIKTRGQQVTLRCSSQSGHNTVSWYQQALGQGPQFIFQYYREEENGRGNFPPRFSGLQFPNYSSELNVNALELDDSALYLCASSLEGAYGYTFGSGTRLTVV.

The chain links TRBV6-1 to TRBJ2-3, with 9 bases matching TRBD2. Trimming removed 3 bases from V and 1 base from J; junction bases left unmatched: 5. This CDR3 is 16 amino acids long. Germline loops: CDR1 MNHNS, CDR2 SASEGT. The CDR3 here is CASSDPSGARTDTQYF. Here the CDR3 DNA reads TGTGCCAGCAGTGATCCTAGCGGGGCACGCACAGATACGCAGTATTTT.

This chain uses TRBV6-1 with TRBJ1-2, with 7 bases identical to TRBD1. The V segment lost 8 bases and the J segment 4 bases; nucleotides outside the gene matches: 4. CDR3 length equals 12 residues. Germline lookup yields CDR1 MNHNS and CDR2 SASEGT. DNA for the CDR3: TGTGCCAGCCGACGGGACAGCTATGGCTACACCTTC. It yields the protein CASRRDSYGYTF.

The V gene is TRBV7-9, the J gene TRBJ2-2, with D possibly being TRBD2 (6 bases). This CDR3 has 16 amino acids. Trimming left V 0 bases short and J 0 bases short, with 8 bases between. Looked up from germline, CDR1 is SEHNR and CDR2 is FQNEAQ (reference sequence). The CDR3 loop reads CASSLAPGANTGELFF. CDR3 sequence (DNA): TGTGCCAGCAGCTTAGCCCCGGGGGCGAACACCGGGGAGCTGTTTTTT.

J is TRBJ2-1 and V is TRBV4-3, with 7 bases lining up with TRBD2. CDR3 length: 16 amino acids. With 0 bases clipped from V and 3 bases from J, the junction kept 5 bases outside the gene matches. Germline V gene data show CDR1 as LGHNA and CDR2 as YSLEER. The CDR3 here is CASSQDASGNYNEQFF. The CDR3, as DNA: TGCGCCAGCAGCCAAGACGCCAGCGGGAACTACAATGAGCAGTTCTTC.

This rearrangement joins TRBV7-9 to TRBJ1-2; 7 nucleotides agree with TRBD1. The germline CDR1 and CDR2 sequences are SEHNR and FQNEAQ (reference sequence). V was clipped by 1 base and J by 7 bases; unmatched bases: 12. This CDR3 region has 16 residues. CDR3 sequence: CASSLGDSPTLSGYTF. The CDR3 DNA reads as TGTGCCAGCAGCTTAGGGGACAGTCCGACCCTTTCTGGCTACACCTTC.

The chain has TRBV6-1 and TRBJ1-2; a weak D match, TRBD1 (5 bases). CDR3 length equals 14 residues. The V and J ends lost 10 bases and 6 bases respectively, with 21 bases between them. The germline V gene encodes CDR1 MNHNS and CDR2 SASEGT. The DNA for the CDR3 is TGTGCCACCAAGGAGGGACGGACCCTGGATGGCTACACCTTC. Translated, it gives CATKEGRTLDGYTF.

The chain is built from TRBV11-3 and TRBJ2-3; 11 positions match TRBD1. Germline CDR1 SGHNT, CDR2 YENEEA. This CDR3 spans 16 amino acids. V lost 5 bases, J lost 0 bases, and 4 bases stayed unmatched. For the CDR3, the DNA is TGTGCCAGCAGCGCCGGACAGGGGGCTAGCACAGATACGCAGTATTTT. It specifies CASSAGQGASTDTQYF.

The chain combines TRBV6-5 with TRBJ1-3; TRBD1 might be the D (5 bases). CDR3 size: 14 residues. The germline V gene has CDR1 MNHEY and CDR2 SVGAGI. With 2 bases removed from V and 2 bases from J, the gap between germline ends came to 7 bases. The CDR3 region has the DNA TGTGCCAGCAGTTACACCAGGGCTGGAAACACCATATATTTT. Its protein is CASSYTRAGNTIYF.

This chain joins TRBV7-3 and TRBJ2-3; no clear D gene. Trimming took off 5 bases at V and 1 base at J, with 7 bases between the two ends. The CDR3 has 13 residues. Germline CDR1 is SGHTA and CDR2 is FQGTGA. In nucleotides, the CDR3 is TGTGCCAGCAGCAAGTTAGGCACAGATACGCAGTATTTT. Translation: CASSKLGTDTQYF.

This chain joins TRBV5-8 and TRBJ1-5; TRBD1 matches at 7 bases. The CDR3 runs to 16 residues. V shed 0 bases and J 2 bases; nucleotides not matched to a gene: 5. Per germline, CDR1 SGHTS and CDR2 YDEGEE. The CDR3 bases are TGTGCCAGCAGCTTGGAAGGGGGCAGTGGCAATCAGCCCCAGCATTTT. Translation gives CASSLEGGSGNQPQHF.

This sequence joins TRBV7-2 and TRBJ2-3; the match to TRBD2 covers 9 bases. From germline, CDR1 is SGHTA and CDR2 FQGNSA. The CDR3 has 14 residues. V trimming: 1 base; J trimming: 5 bases; junction bases outside the gene matches: 1. DNA for the CDR3: TGTGCCAGCAGCTTAGGACTAGCGGAAGATACGCAGTATTTT. Translated, it gives CASSLGLAEDTQYF.

This clone showed up just a few times. The rearrangement links TRBV2 to TRBJ2-3; the D gene is possibly TRBD1 (6 bases). Germline V CDR1 and CDR2: SNHLY, FYNNEI. The length of the CDR3 is 14 residues. Deletions cut 1 base from V and 4 bases from J, with 9 bases between. For the CDR3, the DNA is TGTGCCAGCAGTGAAGGCAGGGGTGCAGATACGCAGTATTTT. Its translation: CASSEGRGADTQYF.

The chain joins TRBV6-1 to TRBJ2-2; the D gene is possibly TRBD1 (5 bases). This CDR3 has 15 residues. CDR1 is MNHNS and CDR2 is SASEGT in the germline V gene. Trimming took 5 bases from V and 4 from J, leaving 14 bases between them. CDR3 nucleotide sequence: TGTGCCAGCAGTCACCCCCAGGGCTCCACCGGGGAGCTGTTTTTT. It yields the protein CASSHPQGSTGELFF.

The J gene is TRBJ1-2, the V gene TRBV6-6; possibly TRBD1 for D (5 bases). Trimming removed 0 bases from V and 7 bases from J, with 9 bases in between. Germline CDR1 MNHNY, CDR2 SVGAGI (reference sequence). The CDR3 extends over 13 amino acids. The CDR3 DNA reads TGTGCCAGCAGTTACTCGACCAGGGTTGGCTACACCTTC. Protein sequence: CASSYSTRVGYTF.

This chain links TRBV5-1 with TRBJ1-3; 7 nucleotides match TRBD1. J was trimmed by 0 bases and V by 0 bases; bases with no gene match: 0. The CDR3 length is 15 residues. Germline V gene data show CDR1 as SGHRS and CDR2 as YFSETQ. The CDR3 sequence is CASSLGDSSGNTIYF. CDR3 DNA sequence: TGCGCCAGCAGCTTGGGGGACAGCTCTGGAAACACCATATATTTT.

As regards this clone: Other DNA sequences within the sample encode an identical CDR3. V usage is TRBV5-1 and J usage is TRBJ2-6, with D unresolved. Between the trimmed V and J ends, which lost 2 bases and 0 bases, there was a span of 6 bases. The CDR3 is 15 amino acids. Germline V lookup: CDR1 SGHRS, CDR2 YFSETQ. The CDR3 here is CASSFYNSGANVLTF. The CDR3, as DNA: TGCGCCAGCAGCTTTTACAACTCTGGGGCCAACGTCCTGACTTTC. Drawing the rest from reference TRBV5-1 and TRBJ2-6, the complete variable domain is KAGVTQTPRYLIKTRGQQVTLSCSPISGHRSVSWYQQTPGQGLQFLFEYFSETQRNKGNFPGRFSGRQFSNSRSEMNVSTLELGDSALYLCASSFYNSGANVLTFGAGSRLTVL.